The clone carrying this T cell receptor beta chain occurred a few times. Its target is unknown. These data originate in a study of beta chain features in type 1 diabetes. Overall study results and limits: Equally in patients and controls, PCR might preferentially amplify shorter templates. HLA effects on TCRB rearrangement stayed unresolved here.

The CDR3 is 17 amino acids. Germline CDR1 reads SGDLS; CDR2 reads YYNGEE. V lost 3 bases, J lost 0 bases, and 10 bases stayed unmatched. All of the isolated RNA was reverse transcribed, so expressed TCRB transcripts were sequenced. Average reads for naive, central memory and regulatory T cell samples were several million. TCRdb's copy holds only in-frame clones and misses some; the assay was immunoSEQ multiplex PCR. In the table there are roughly 230,000 clones, 9.6% of which are singletons. Input material: naive CD4+ T cells from blood. V and J are TRBV9 and TRBJ1-1, with 8 bases fitting TRBD1. The receptor was derived from a young woman in good health. The CDR3 protein is CASSARFGTGLNTEAFF. As DNA, the CDR3 is TGTGCCAGCAGCGCCCGTTTCGGGACAGGTTTGAACACTGAAGCTTTCTTT.